The present T cell receptor beta chain was sequenced within a study of T cells in Graves' hyperthyroidism and ophthalmopathy (dated by TCRdb to about 2019). For the wider study: Peripheral blood was collected at initial diagnosis, before any treatment. To identify distinguishing TCR V-J signatures, a discovery cohort of around 100 patients was used, comprising some 45 with Graves' ophthalmopathy and roughly 60 with stable Graves' hyperthyroidism. Prospective prediction of ophthalmopathy was tested in an independent validation cohort consisting of 18 to 20 hyperthyroidism patients and more than 15 patients who later progressed to ophthalmopathy. The 100 discovery patients were randomly split 7:3 into training and test sets. The study also compared thyroid tissue and blood T-cell repertoires from more than 5 Graves' hyperthyroidism patients. After sampling, hyperthyroidism patients received methimazole starting at 30 mg daily, and ophthalmopathy patients received high-dose intravenous methylprednisolone. According to the paper, TCR Vbeta CDR3 sequencing was carried out on 120 to 150 peripheral blood samples, which came from some 41 ophthalmopathy, 80 or so hyperthyroidism and some 17 progressor patients. The study at large found these results: In validation, the model predicted progression to ophthalmopathy with roughly 70% sensitivity and approximately 74% specificity, a median of 6.5 months before onset. In cross-validation, a model built on a 13 V-J signature told ophthalmopathy apart from stable hyperthyroidism with approximately 91% sensitivity and 81% to 82% specificity, and in testing the same model reached 80%/75%. Sample size was not statistically predetermined, and blinding of investigators to group allocation was not performed. Most expanded thyroid clonotypes (frequency above 0.001) were also detected in blood, suggesting blood repertoires may reflect thyroid immune responses.

Comments on this clonotype: Its target antigen remains unknown. One base away there is no much larger clone; base qualities are not given.

Amplification of TCR beta CDR3 regions was carried out from RNA transcripts. A first-round RT-PCR of the TCR CDR3 used the HTBI primer set with the Qiagen OneStep RT-PCR kit. A second multiplex PCR round built the libraries, followed by size selection and purification. The libraries were sequenced on an Illumina HiSeq2000 using paired-end 100 bp reads. The original pipeline was this. Raw data were processed with SOAPnuke, discarding reads with adapters, uncalled bases, mean Phred below 15, or no exact constant-primer or identifier match. COPE v1.2.5 was used to merge high-quality paired reads, and clonotypes were defined as unique nucleotide sequences. Clonotypes were aligned to IMGT TRBV, TRBD and TRBJ reference segments using MiTCR v1.1. Analysis was restricted to V-J combinations with a frequency above 0.0001, which covered 98% to 99.2% of repertoires. A TCS score was defined as the ratio between F50 (clonal expansion) and ExV (chaos), using BLOSUM62-based TCRdist between CDR3 peptides within each V-J. Welch's t-statistics and random forest reduced 514 V-J features to around 14, which were used in a naive Bayes classifier (R e1071). TCRdb itself trimmed the public reads at Q25 with fastp, ran MiXCR and retained productive beta chains. One record per CDR3 amino acid sequence lists the most common genes and DNA. The V and J calls and clone size are TCRdb's, not the authors'. Here the sample has under 400,000 distinct CDR3 sequences; approximately 15% occur a single time. Around 34% of the sample comes from the top ten.

Graves' hyperthyroidism was defined as stable when no progression to ophthalmopathy occurred over 18 months of follow-up. Hyperthyroidism patients were aged 18 to 65 years and newly diagnosed, with disease duration of less than 2 months. Patients with uncontrolled infections, other autoimmune diseases, pregnancy or lactation were excluded. Diagnoses relied on clinical symptoms, serum thyroxine and TRAb, thyroid ultrasound and orbital computed tomography. Ficoll-Paque density gradient centrifugation was used to isolate PBMCs from about 10 ml of fresh peripheral blood. Total RNA was extracted with Trizol reagent, and quality was checked on an Agilent 2100 Bioanalyzer. The TCR originated in a man in his thirties or forties with Graves' hyperthyroidism. The specimen was blood.

The CDR3 has the sequence CASSPAISQYNEQFF. The nucleotide sequence reads TGCGCCAGCAGCCCCGCGATCAGCCAATACAATGAGCAGTTCTTC. This receptor chain uses TRBV4-1 and TRBJ2-1; the D gene is not confidently resolved. The cysteine opens and the phenylalanine closes a CDR3 of 15 amino acids. Only CDR3 DNA remains: 45 bases, in frame from the first base. V is pared back by 4 bases and J by 4 bases, with 14 bases lying between the germline termini. The germline V gene encodes CDR1 MGHRA and CDR2 YSYEKL.